The entry that follows covers one TCR beta chain sequence. Its specificity is unknown. Sample time point: baseline, week 1 (first vaccination visit). Treatment of the sample: pre-vaccination baseline after standard-of-care therapy. The donor cohort comprised cases of new WHO grade 3 or 4 IDH1-mutant, ATRX-lost astrocytoma. Trimming took 3 bases from V and 2 from J, leaving 14 bases between them. The CDR3 runs to 14 residues. From germline, CDR1 is SQVTM and CDR2 ANQGSEA. Repertoires were generated with immunoSEQ multiplex PCR, while TCRdb's copy carries only in-frame clones and drops some. Of 98,000 or so clones in the sample, around nine tenths are singletons; the top ten hold roughly 0.54%. The data derive from a study of a mutant IDH1 vaccine in newly diagnosed glioma. In the study overall: Patients had received radiotherapy, temozolomide, or both previously, most receiving both. Notes on the study in general: Immune responses induced by the vaccine were seen in approximately 93% of patients, spanning multiple MHC alleles. Changes in top peripheral clonotypes did not appear linked to pseudoprogression.

Specimen: PBMCs, collected from a glioma patient treated with radiotherapy, temozolomide or both. The genes are TRBV29-1 and TRBJ2-7; D is perhaps TRBD1 (6 bases). This TCR derives from a woman between 50 and 59 years old with glioma. The CDR3 nucleotides read TGCAGCGTTGAGGTGAACAGGGCAACCTACGAGCAGTACTTC. This codes for CSVEVNRATYEQYF.